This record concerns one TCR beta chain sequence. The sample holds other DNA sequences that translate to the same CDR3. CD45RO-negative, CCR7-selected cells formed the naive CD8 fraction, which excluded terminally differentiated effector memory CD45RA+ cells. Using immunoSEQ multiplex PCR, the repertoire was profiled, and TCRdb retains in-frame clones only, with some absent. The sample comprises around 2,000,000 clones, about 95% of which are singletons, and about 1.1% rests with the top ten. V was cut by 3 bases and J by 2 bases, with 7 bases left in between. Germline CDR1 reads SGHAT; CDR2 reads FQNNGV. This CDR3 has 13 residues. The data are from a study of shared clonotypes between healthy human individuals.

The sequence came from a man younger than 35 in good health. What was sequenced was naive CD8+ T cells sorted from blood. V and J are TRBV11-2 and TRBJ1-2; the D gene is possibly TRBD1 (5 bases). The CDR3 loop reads CASSFDRNYGYTF. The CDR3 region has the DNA TGTGCCAGCAGCTTTGACAGAAACTATGGCTACACCTTC.